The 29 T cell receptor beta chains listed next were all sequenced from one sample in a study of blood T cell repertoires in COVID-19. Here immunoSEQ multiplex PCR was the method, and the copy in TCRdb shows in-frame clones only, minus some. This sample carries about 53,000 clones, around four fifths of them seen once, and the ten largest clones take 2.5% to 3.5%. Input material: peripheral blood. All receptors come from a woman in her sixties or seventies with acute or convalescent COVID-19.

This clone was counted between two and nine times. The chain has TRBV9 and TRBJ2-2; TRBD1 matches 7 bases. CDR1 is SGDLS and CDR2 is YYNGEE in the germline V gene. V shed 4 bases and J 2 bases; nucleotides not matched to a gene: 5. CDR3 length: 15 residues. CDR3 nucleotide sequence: TGTGCCAGCAGCCTTGGGACAGTTAACACCGGGGAGCTGTTTTTT. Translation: CASSLGTVNTGELFF.

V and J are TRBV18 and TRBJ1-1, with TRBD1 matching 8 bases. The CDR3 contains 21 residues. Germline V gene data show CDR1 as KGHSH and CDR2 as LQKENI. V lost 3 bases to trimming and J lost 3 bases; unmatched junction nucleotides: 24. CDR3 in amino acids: CASSPFSRGTGRWLGDTEAFF. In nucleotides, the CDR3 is TGTGCCAGCTCACCGTTTTCCCGTGGGACAGGTCGGTGGTTGGGGGACACTGAAGCTTTCTTT.

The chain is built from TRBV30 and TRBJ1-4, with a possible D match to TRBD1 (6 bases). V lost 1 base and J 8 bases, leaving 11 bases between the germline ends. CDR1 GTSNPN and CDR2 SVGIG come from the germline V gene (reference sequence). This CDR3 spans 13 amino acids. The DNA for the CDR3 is TGTGCCTGGAGTGGACAGGTGCGGGAAAAACTGTTTTTT. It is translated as CAWSGQVREKLFF.

Here the CDR3 reads CTSSQKGVHQPQHF. CDR3 DNA sequence: TGCACCAGCAGCCAAAAAGGGGTCCATCAGCCCCAGCATTTT. The V gene is TRBV1, the J gene TRBJ1-5; the D call in the table, TRBD1, was not verified against the DNA. TRBV1 is a pseudogene. The CDR3 runs 14 residues.

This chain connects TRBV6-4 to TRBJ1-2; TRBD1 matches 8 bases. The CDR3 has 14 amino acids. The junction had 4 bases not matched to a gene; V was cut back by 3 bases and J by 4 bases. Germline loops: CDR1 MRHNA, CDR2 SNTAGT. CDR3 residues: CASSDFDRGYGYTF. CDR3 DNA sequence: TGTGCCAGCAGTGATTTCGACAGGGGCTATGGCTACACCTTC.

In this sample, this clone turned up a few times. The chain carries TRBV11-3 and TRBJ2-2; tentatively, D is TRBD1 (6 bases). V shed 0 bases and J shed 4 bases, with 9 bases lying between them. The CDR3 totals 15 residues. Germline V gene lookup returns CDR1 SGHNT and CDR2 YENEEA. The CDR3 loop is CASSLEGAGTGELFF. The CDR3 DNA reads TGTGCCAGCAGCTTAGAGGGGGCGGGCACCGGGGAGCTGTTTTTT.

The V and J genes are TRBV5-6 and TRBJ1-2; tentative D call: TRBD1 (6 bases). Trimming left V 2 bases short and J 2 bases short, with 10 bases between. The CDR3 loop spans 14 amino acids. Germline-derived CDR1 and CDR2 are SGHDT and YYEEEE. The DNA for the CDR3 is TGTGCCAGCAGCTTATACAGGGTAAACTATGGCTACACCTTC. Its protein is CASSLYRVNYGYTF.

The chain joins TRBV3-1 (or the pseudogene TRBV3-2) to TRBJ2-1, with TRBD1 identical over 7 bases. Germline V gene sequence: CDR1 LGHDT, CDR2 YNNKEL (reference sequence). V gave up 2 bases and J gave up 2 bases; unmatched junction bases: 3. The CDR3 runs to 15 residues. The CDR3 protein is CASSQTGATYNEQFF. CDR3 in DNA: TGTGCCAGCAGCCAAACAGGGGCGACCTACAATGAGCAGTTCTTC.

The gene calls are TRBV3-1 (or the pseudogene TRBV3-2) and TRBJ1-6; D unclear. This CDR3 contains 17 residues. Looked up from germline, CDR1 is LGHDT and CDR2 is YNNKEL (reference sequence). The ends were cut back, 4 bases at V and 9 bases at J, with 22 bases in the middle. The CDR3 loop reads CASSPDPGLNVFSPLHF. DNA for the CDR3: TGTGCCAGCAGCCCGGACCCTGGACTAAACGTTTTTTCACCCCTCCACTTT.

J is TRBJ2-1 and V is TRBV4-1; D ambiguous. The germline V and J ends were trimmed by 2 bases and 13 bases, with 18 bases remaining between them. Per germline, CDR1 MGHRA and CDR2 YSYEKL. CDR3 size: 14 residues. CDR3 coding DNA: TGCGCCAGCAGCCAATCCCCGGGTTCCCTGATTCAGTTCTTC. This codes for CASSQSPGSLIQFF.

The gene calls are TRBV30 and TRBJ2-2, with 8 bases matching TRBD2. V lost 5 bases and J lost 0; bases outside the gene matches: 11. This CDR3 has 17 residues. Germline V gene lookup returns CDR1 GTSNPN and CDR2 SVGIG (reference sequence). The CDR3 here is CAWAHLAGRPNTGELFF. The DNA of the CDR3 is TGTGCCTGGGCTCATTTAGCGGGGCGTCCGAACACCGGGGAGCTGTTTTTT.

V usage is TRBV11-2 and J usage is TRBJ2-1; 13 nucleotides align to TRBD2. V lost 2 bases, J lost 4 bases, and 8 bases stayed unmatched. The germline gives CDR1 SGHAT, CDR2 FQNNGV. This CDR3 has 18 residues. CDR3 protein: CASSLSGTSGASYNEQFF. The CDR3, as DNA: TGTGCCAGCAGCTTATCCGGGACTAGCGGGGCCTCGTACAATGAGCAGTTCTTC.

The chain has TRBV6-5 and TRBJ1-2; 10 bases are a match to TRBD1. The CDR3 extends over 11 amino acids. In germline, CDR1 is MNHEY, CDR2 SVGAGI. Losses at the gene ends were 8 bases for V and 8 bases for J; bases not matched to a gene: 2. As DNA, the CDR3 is TGTGCCAGCTGGACAGGGGGAGGCTACACCTTC. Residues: CASWTGGGYTF.

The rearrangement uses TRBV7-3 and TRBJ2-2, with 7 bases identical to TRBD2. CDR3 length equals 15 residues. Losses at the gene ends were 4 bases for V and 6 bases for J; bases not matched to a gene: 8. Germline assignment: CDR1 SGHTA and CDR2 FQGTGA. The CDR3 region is CASSSQRLAPGELFF. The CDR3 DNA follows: TGTGCCAGCAGCTCTCAAAGACTAGCTCCCGGGGAGCTGTTTTTT. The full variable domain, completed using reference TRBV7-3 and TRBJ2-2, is GAGVSQTPSNKVTEKGKYVELRCDPISGHTALYWYRQSLGQGPEFLIYFQGTGAADDSGLPNDRFFAVRPEGSVSTLKIQRTERGDSAVYLCASSSQRLAPGELFFGEGSRLTVL.

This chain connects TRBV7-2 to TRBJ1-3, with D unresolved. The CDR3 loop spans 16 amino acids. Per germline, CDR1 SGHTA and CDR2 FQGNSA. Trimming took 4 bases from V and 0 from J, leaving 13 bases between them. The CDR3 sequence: CASSSYAGYSGNTIYF. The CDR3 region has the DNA TGTGCCAGCAGCTCCTACGCGGGATACTCTGGAAACACCATATATTTT.

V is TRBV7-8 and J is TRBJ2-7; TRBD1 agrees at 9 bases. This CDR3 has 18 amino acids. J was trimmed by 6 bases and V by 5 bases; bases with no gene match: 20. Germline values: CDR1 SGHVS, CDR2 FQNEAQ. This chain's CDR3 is CASSTDRDPTGGRSEQYF. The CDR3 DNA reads TGTGCCAGCAGCACTGATCGGGACCCGACAGGGGGGAGGAGCGAGCAGTACTTC.

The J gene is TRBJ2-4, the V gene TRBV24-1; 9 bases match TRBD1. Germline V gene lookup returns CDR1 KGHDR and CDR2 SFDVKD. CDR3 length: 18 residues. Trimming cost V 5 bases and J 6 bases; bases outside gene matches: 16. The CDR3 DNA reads TGTGCCACCAGTGCACCTACAGGCCCTACAGGGGGCGCAAACATTCAGTACTTC. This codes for CATSAPTGPTGGANIQYF.

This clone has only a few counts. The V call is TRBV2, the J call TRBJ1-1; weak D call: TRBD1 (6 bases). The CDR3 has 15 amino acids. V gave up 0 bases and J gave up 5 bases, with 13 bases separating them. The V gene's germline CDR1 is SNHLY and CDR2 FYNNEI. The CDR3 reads CASSEALGRGTEAFF. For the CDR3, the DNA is TGTGCCAGCAGTGAAGCGCTTGGTAGGGGGACTGAAGCTTTCTTT.

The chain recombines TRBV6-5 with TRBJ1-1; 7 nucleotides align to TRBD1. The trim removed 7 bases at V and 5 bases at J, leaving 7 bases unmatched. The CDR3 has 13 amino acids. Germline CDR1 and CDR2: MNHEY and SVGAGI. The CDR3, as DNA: TGTGCCAGCAAATTCACACAGGGGACTGAAGCTTTCTTT. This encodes CASKFTQGTEAFF.

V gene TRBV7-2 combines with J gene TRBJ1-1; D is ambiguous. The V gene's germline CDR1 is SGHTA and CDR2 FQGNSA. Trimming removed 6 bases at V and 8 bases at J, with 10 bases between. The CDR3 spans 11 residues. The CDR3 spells CASRRDIEAFF. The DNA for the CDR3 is TGTGCCAGCAGACGGGATATCGAAGCTTTCTTT.

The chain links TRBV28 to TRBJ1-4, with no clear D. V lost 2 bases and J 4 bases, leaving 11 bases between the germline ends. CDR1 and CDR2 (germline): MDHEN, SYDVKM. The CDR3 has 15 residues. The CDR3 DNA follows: TGTGCCAGCAGTTTAGCGGGCAGGTATAATGAAAAACTGTTTTTT. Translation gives CASSLAGRYNEKLFF.

The CDR3, as DNA: TGTGCCAGCAGCTTGAGTTTACAGCTATATGGCTACACCTTC. Amino acids: CASSLSLQLYGYTF. The V call is TRBV5-6, the J call TRBJ1-2, with no clear D. This CDR3 has 14 residues. V dropped 1 base and J dropped 5 bases, with 12 bases sitting between them. Germline V gene data show CDR1 as SGHDT and CDR2 as YYEEEE.

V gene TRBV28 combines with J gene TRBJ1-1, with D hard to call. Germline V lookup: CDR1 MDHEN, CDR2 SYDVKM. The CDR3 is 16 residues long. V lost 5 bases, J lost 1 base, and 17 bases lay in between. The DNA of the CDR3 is TGTGCCAGCAGTACCCCGATGGGAGGGAAGAACACTGAAGCTTTCTTT. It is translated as CASSTPMGGKNTEAFF.

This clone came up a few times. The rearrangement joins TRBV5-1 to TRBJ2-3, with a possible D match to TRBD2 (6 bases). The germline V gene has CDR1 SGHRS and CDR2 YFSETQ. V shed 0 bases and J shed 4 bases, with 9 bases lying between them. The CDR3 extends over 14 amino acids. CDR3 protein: CASSLEGGADTQYF. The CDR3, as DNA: TGCGCCAGCAGCTTGGAGGGCGGGGCAGATACGCAGTATTTT. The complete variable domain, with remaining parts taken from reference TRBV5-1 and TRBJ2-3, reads KAGVTQTPRYLIKTRGQQVTLSCSPISGHRSVSWYQQTPGQGLQFLFEYFSETQRNKGNFPGRFSGRQFSNSRSEMNVSTLELGDSALYLCASSLEGGADTQYFGPGTRLTVL.

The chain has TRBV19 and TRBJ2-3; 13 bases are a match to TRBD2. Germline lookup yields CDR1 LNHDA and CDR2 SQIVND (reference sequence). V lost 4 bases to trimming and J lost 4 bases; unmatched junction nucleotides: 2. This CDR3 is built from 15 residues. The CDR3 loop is CASSTGTSGADTQYF. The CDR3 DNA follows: TGTGCCAGTAGTACCGGGACTAGCGGGGCAGATACGCAGTATTTT.

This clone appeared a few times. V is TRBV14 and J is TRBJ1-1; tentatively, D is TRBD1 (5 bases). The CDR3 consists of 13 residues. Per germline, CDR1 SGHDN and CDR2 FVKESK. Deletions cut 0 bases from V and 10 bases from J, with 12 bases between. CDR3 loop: CASSQDIYRRAFF. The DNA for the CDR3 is TGTGCCAGCAGCCAAGATATTTACAGGCGAGCTTTCTTT.

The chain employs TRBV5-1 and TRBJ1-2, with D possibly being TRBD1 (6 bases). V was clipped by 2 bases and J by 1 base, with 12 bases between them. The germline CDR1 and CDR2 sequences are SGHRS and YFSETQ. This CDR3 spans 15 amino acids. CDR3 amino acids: CASSFGDTFNYGYTF. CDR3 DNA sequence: TGCGCCAGCAGCTTCGGGGACACCTTTAACTATGGCTACACCTTC.

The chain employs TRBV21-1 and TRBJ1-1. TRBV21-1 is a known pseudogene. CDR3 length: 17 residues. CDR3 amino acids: CASSKGEADIMNTEAFF. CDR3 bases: TGTGCCAGCAGCAAAGGGGAGGCGGACATTATGAACACTGAAGCTTTCTTT.

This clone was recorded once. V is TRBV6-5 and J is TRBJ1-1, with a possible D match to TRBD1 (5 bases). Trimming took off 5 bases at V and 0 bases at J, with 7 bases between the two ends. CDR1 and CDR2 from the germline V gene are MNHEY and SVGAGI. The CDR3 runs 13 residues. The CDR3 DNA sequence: TGTGCCAGCAGTCAGACAGTGAACACTGAAGCTTTCTTT. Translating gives CASSQTVNTEAFF.